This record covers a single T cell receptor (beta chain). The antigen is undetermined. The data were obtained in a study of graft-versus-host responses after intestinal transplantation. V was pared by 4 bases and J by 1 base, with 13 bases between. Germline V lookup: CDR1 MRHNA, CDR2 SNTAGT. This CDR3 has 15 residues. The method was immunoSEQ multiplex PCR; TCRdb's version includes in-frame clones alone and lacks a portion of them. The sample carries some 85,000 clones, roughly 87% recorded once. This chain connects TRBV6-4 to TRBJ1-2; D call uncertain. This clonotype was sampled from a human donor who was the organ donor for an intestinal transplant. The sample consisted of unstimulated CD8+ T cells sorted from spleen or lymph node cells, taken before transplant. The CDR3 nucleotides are TGTGCCAGCAGTGTCAACCCCGGGGATAACTATGGCTACACCTTC. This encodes CASSVNPGDNYGYTF.